The next 24 T cell receptor beta chains were all read from a single sample in a study of T-cell reconstitution after alpha-beta-depleted transplantation in children. This sample's TCRbeta library carried unique molecular identifier barcodes. TCRdb re-called the PCR reads with MiXCR, one entry per CDR3 protein. The sample contains about 590,000 distinct CDR3 sequences, approximately 13% of which appear only once. Material: PBMCs, mostly from graft donor cells, obtained 360 days after TCRalphabeta/CD19-depleted stem cell transplant. These receptors all come from a male patient between 5 and 17 years old who had a stem cell transplant for acute myeloid leukemia, so the T cells may come from the graft donor.

The rearrangement links TRBV20-1 to TRBJ1-4, with TRBD1 matching over 12 bases. This CDR3 has 15 residues. Germline CDR1 and CDR2: DFQATT and SNEGSKA (reference sequence). V trimming: 1 base; J trimming: 8 bases; junction bases outside the gene matches: 5. The CDR3 protein is CSARAPGQGAEKLFF. The CDR3 nucleotides read TGCAGTGCTAGAGCACCGGGACAGGGGGCAGAAAAACTGTTTTTT.

On this clonotype: The junction does not match germline at one end; this may be a read error. The chain combines TRBV20-1 with TRBJ2-5, with D tentatively TRBD1 (6 bases). The CDR3 contains 17 residues. Germline values: CDR1 DFQATT, CDR2 SNEGSKA (reference sequence). The CDR3 coding sequence is TGCTGTGCTCTAAATTCAGGGGCCATACTCCATATGGAGACCCAGTACTTC. It is translated as CCALNSGAILHMETQYF.

V gene TRBV7-6 combines with J gene TRBJ2-3, with 7 nucleotides matching TRBD2. The CDR3 consists of 16 residues. The J segment lost 2 bases and the V segment lost 5 bases, leaving 10 bases of the junction unmatched. CDR1 and CDR2 from the germline V gene are SGHVS and FNYEAQ. For the CDR3, the DNA is TGTGCCAGCAGCCGAGGGCTAGCGGTAATCACAGATACGCAGTATTTT. Amino acid sequence: CASSRGLAVITDTQYF. The complete variable domain, with remaining parts taken from reference TRBV7-6 and TRBJ2-3, reads GAGVSQSPRYKVTKRGQDVALRCDPISGHVSLYWYRQALGQGPEFLTYFNYEAQQDKSGLPNDRFSAERPEGSISTLTIQRTEQRDSAMYRCASSRGLAVITDTQYFGPGTRLTVL.

This clonotype was recorded a few times. The rearrangement joins TRBV11-2 to TRBJ2-3; D is uncertain. Per the germline V gene, CDR1 is SGHAT and CDR2 is FQNNGV. This CDR3 is 14 amino acids long. V shed 5 bases and J shed 2 bases, with 11 bases lying between them. CDR3 in DNA: TGTGCCAGCAGCCTGTATTTGACCACAGATACGCAGTATTTT. Its protein product is CASSLYLTTDTQYF.

Only a few counts were recorded for this clonotype. This chain connects TRBV7-2 to TRBJ1-2; 7 bases are a match to TRBD1. Germline assignment: CDR1 SGHTA and CDR2 FQGNSA. The length of the CDR3 is 15 residues. Trimming cost V 3 bases and J 4 bases; bases outside gene matches: 8. In DNA form, the CDR3 reads TGTGCCAGCAGCTTCCGACAGGGAGGAGGCTATGGCTACACCTTC. Its protein product is CASSFRQGGGYGYTF.

This clonotype was counted between two and nine times. The chain uses TRBV12-3 or TRBV12-4 and TRBJ2-7; D tentatively reads TRBD1 or TRBD2 (5 bases each). Trimming took 3 bases from V and 2 from J, leaving 11 bases between them. This CDR3 spans 14 amino acids. The DNA for the CDR3 is TGTGCCAGCAGTTTTTACGGGGCCCCCTACGAGCAGTACTTC. Residues: CASSFYGAPYEQYF.

This clonotype appeared a few times. The V and J genes are TRBV5-1 and TRBJ2-7; D perhaps matches TRBD2 (6 bases). V was pared by 3 bases and J by 0 bases, with 16 bases between. Germline V gene data show CDR1 as SGHRS and CDR2 as YFSETQ. This CDR3 comprises 16 residues. The CDR3 region is CASSWGTRAYSYEQYF. CDR3 sequence (DNA): TGCGCCAGCAGCTGGGGGACTCGGGCGTACTCCTACGAGCAGTACTTC.

The chain carries TRBV18 and TRBJ2-3; D is possibly TRBD1 (5 bases). The CDR3 has 15 amino acids. Germline V lookup: CDR1 KGHSH, CDR2 LQKENI. With 8 bases removed from V and 0 bases from J, the gap between germline ends came to 15 bases. The CDR3, as DNA: TGTGCCAGCCCACAGGAGACCTTTAGCACAGATACGCAGTATTTT. It yields the protein CASPQETFSTDTQYF.

This chain links TRBV5-1 with TRBJ2-1, with 12 bases lining up with TRBD2. J lost 7 bases, V lost 4 bases, and 12 bases had no gene match. The CDR3 is made up of 17 amino acids. The germline gives CDR1 SGHRS, CDR2 YFSETQ. The CDR3 reads CASSTLASGRAANEQFF. For the CDR3, the DNA is TGCGCCAGCAGCACGTTAGCTAGCGGGAGGGCCGCTAATGAGCAGTTCTTC.

This clonotype occurred many times. This chain links TRBV7-9 with TRBJ1-1; no definite D call. V gave up 3 bases and J gave up 0 bases, with 8 bases separating them. The V gene's germline CDR1 is SEHNR and CDR2 FQNEAQ (reference sequence). CDR3 size: 14 residues. The CDR3 region is CASSFRDMNTEAFF. DNA of the CDR3: TGTGCCAGCAGCTTCCGTGATATGAACACTGAAGCTTTCTTT.

This clonotype came up a few times. This chain joins TRBV5-5 and TRBJ1-4; D gene uncertain. CDR3 size: 14 residues. The V gene lost 7 bases and the J gene lost 8 bases, with 18 bases spanning the gap. CDR1 is SGHKS and CDR2 is YYEKEE in the germline V gene (reference sequence). CDR3 in amino acids: CASGPPGRKEKLFF. The CDR3 coding sequence is TGTGCCAGCGGCCCACCCGGGAGGAAGGAAAAACTGTTTTTT.

The chain is built from TRBV29-1 and TRBJ2-3, with D possibly TRBD1 on 6 matching bases. The V and J ends lost 0 bases and 1 base respectively, with 14 bases between them. The CDR3 loop spans 16 amino acids. Germline lookup yields CDR1 SQVTM and CDR2 ANQGSEA. The CDR3 coding sequence is TGCAGCGTTGAAGACTTGGGTCGACAGGGCACAGATACGCAGTATTTT. Protein product: CSVEDLGRQGTDTQYF.

This clonotype occurred many times. V is TRBV29-1 and J is TRBJ2-7, with D uncertain. V lost 4 bases, J lost 3 bases, and 10 bases lay in between. CDR1 and CDR2 from the germline V gene are SQVTM and ANQGSEA. The CDR3 sequence is 12 residues long. CDR3 residues: CSVASTIYEQYF. The CDR3 region has the DNA TGCAGCGTTGCCAGCACTATCTACGAGCAGTACTTC.

This clonotype has just a few counts. The J gene is TRBJ1-2, the V gene TRBV29-1; D is unclear. The V end was cut by 6 bases, the J end by 8 bases, with 16 bases between. Germline V gene sequence: CDR1 SQVTM, CDR2 ANQGSEA. The CDR3 runs to 12 residues. The CDR3 sequence: CSVLRGDRGYTF. CDR3 DNA sequence: TGCAGCGTCCTCCGGGGAGATCGGGGCTACACCTTC.

Many counts were recorded for this clonotype. The rearrangement joins TRBV29-1 to TRBJ2-5; D remains ambiguous. The V and J ends lost 2 bases and 4 bases respectively, with 11 bases between them. The CDR3 loop spans 13 amino acids. The germline gives CDR1 SQVTM, CDR2 ANQGSEA. CDR3 sequence: CSVESVARETQYF. As DNA, the CDR3 is TGCAGCGTTGAATCGGTAGCCAGAGAGACCCAGTACTTC.

CDR3 amino acids: CASSQDGSGSLWKTQYF. CDR3 nucleotide sequence: TGTGCCAGCAGCCAAGATGGTAGCGGGAGTCTTTGGAAGACCCAGTACTTC. This chain joins TRBV4-2 and TRBJ2-5, with TRBD2 matching over 9 bases. The length of the CDR3 is 17 residues. V gave up 0 bases and J gave up 6 bases; unmatched junction bases: 11. CDR1 LGHNA and CDR2 YNFKEQ come from the germline V gene.

On this clonotype itself: One base away lies a much larger clone, so this may be a sequencing read error. The gene calls are TRBV25-1 and TRBJ2-7; 10 bases fit TRBD1. From germline, CDR1 is MGHDK and CDR2 SYGVNS. The CDR3 spans 12 residues. The V gene end was trimmed by 4 bases and the J gene end by 6 bases; junction bases not matched to a gene: 0. CDR3 in DNA: TGTGCCAGCAGTGGGACAGGGGGCGAGCAGTACTTC. Translating gives CASSGTGGEQYF.

At least ten counts were recorded for this clonotype. The chain's CDR3 is CASSSLDTKNIQYF. The CDR3 DNA follows: TGTGCCAGCAGCAGCTTGGACACCAAAAACATTCAGTACTTC. The chain combines TRBV5-5 with TRBJ2-4; a weak D match, TRBD1 (5 bases). The germline gives CDR1 SGHKS, CDR2 YYEKEE (reference sequence). There are 14 residues in the CDR3. V lost 4 bases and J 2 bases, leaving 10 bases between the germline ends.

The V and J genes are TRBV28 and TRBJ2-2; D is perhaps TRBD1 (6 bases). The V end lost 8 bases, the J end lost 0 bases, and 10 bases lay between the germline ends. Germline values: CDR1 MDHEN, CDR2 SYDVKM. The CDR3 extends over 14 amino acids. The CDR3 coding sequence is TGTGCCAGCGAGGACAGATCGAACACCGGGGAGCTGTTTTTT. It encodes CASEDRSNTGELFF.

This clonotype was detected ten times or more. This chain links TRBV29-1 with TRBJ2-3; D is unclear. Germline CDR1 SQVTM, CDR2 ANQGSEA. This CDR3 contains 13 residues. The CDR3 protein is CSAPEISTDTQYF. CDR3 sequence (DNA): TGCAGTGCCCCGGAGATTAGCACAGATACGCAGTATTTT.

The chain couples TRBV9 to TRBJ2-2; no reliable D call. CDR3 length: 13 residues. The V gene's germline CDR1 is SGDLS and CDR2 YYNGEE. V lost 3 bases to trimming and J lost 7 bases, with 10 bases between them. The CDR3: CASSAISVGELFF. For the CDR3, the DNA is TGTGCCAGCAGCGCAATTTCGGTCGGGGAGCTGTTTTTT. The variable domain in full, with the rest retrieved from reference TRBV9 and TRBJ2-2, is DSGVTQTPKHLITATGQRVTLRCSPRSGDLSVYWYQQSLDQGLQFLIQYYNGEERAKGNILERFSAQQFPDLHSELNLSSLELGDSALYFCASSAISVGELFFGEGSRLTVL.

This clonotype was seen at least ten times. The chain couples TRBV12-3 or TRBV12-4 to TRBJ1-5, with a tentative D call TRBD1 (5 bases). Trimming shortened V by 3 bases and J by 0 bases, and 15 bases separated the two germline ends. The CDR3 totals 17 residues. Here the CDR3 reads CASSFGVGAISNQPQHF. In DNA, the CDR3 is TGTGCCAGCAGTTTCGGGGTTGGGGCAATTAGCAATCAGCCCCAGCATTTT.

This clonotype was observed a handful of times. The chain is built from TRBV7-4 and TRBJ2-1; D gene uncertain. This CDR3 region has 16 residues. The germline gives CDR1 SGHVT, CDR2 SQSDAQ. V was shortened by 3 bases and J by 4 bases, with 16 bases between the two germline ends. CDR3 nucleotide sequence: TGTGCCAGCAGCTTGCCCCGGTTTAGTGGGTACAATGAGCAGTTCTTC. This sequence encodes CASSLPRFSGYNEQFF.

The chain has TRBV28 and TRBJ2-2; D is undetermined. The germline V gene has CDR1 MDHEN and CDR2 SYDVKM. V lost 1 base and J lost 1, with 7 bases in between. The CDR3 is made up of 15 amino acids. CDR3 sequence reads: CASSLFAGNTGELFF. The DNA for the CDR3 is TGTGCCAGCAGTTTATTTGCAGGGAACACCGGGGAGCTGTTTTTT.